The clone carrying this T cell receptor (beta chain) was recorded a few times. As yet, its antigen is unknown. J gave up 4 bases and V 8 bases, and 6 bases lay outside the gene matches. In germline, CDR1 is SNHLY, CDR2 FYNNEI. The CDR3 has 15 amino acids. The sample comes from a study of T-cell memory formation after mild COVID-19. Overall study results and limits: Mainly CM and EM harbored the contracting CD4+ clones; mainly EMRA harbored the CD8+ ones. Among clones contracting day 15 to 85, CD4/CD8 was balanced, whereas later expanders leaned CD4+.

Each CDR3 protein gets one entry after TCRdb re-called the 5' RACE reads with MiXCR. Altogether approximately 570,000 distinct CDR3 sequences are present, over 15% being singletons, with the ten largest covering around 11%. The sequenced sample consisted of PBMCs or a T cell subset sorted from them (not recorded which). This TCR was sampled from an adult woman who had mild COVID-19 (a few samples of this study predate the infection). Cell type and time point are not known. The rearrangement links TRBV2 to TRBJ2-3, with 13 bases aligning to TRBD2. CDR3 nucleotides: TGTGCCAGCGGAACTAGCGGGAGGGCTCCAGATACGCAGTATTTT. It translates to CASGTSGRAPDTQYF.